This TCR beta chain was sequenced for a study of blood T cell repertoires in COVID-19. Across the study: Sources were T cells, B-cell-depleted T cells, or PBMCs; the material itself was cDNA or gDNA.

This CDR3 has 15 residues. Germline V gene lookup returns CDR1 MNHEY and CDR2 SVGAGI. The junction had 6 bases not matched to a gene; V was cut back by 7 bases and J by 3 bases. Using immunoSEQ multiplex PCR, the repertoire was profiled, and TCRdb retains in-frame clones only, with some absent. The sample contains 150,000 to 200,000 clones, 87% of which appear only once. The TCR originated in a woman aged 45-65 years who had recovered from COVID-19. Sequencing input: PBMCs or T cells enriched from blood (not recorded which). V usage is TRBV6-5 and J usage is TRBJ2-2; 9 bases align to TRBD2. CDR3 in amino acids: CASTSGRRDTGELFF. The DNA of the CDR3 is TGTGCCAGCACGAGCGGGAGGAGGGACACCGGGGAGCTGTTTTTT.